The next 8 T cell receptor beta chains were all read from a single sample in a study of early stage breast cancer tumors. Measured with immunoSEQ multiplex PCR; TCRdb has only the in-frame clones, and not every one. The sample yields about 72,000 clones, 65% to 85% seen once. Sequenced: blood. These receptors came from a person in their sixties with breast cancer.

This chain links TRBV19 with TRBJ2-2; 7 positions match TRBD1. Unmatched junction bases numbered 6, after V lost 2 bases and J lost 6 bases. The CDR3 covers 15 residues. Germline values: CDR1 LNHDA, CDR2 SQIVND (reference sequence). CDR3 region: CASSIRQQGAGELFF. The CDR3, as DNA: TGTGCCAGTAGTATACGTCAGCAGGGGGCCGGGGAGCTGTTTTTT.

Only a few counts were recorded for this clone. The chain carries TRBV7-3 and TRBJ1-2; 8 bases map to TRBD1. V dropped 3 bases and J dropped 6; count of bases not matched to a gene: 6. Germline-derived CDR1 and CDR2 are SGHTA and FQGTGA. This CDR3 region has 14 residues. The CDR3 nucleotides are TGTGCCAGCAGCTTCGACAGGGGAGGGCATGGCTACACCTTC. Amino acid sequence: CASSFDRGGHGYTF.

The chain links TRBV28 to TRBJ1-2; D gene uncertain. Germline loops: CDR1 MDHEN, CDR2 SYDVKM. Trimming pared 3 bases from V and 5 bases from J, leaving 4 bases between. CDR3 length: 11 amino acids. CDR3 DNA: TGTGCCAGCAGTTTGTCGTATGGCTACACCTTC. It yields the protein CASSLSYGYTF.

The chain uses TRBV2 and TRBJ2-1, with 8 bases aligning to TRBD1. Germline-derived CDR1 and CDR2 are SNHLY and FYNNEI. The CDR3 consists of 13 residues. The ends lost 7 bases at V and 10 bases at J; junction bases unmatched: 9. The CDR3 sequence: CASTPDRDREQFF. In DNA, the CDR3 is TGTGCCAGCACCCCGGACAGGGATCGGGAGCAGTTCTTC. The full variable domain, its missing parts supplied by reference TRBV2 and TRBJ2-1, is EPEVTQTPSHQVTQMGQEVILRCVPISNHLYFYWYRQILGQKVEFLVSFYNNEISEKSEIFDDQFSVERPDGSNFTLKIRSTKLEDSAMYFCASTPDRDREQFFGPGTRLTVL.

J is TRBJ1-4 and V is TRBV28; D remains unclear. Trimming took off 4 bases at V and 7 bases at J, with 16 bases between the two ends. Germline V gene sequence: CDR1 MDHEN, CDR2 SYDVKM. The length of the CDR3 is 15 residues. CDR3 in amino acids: CASSSPPLLGEKLFF. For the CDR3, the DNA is TGTGCCAGCAGTTCCCCCCCGCTCCTGGGTGAAAAACTGTTTTTT.

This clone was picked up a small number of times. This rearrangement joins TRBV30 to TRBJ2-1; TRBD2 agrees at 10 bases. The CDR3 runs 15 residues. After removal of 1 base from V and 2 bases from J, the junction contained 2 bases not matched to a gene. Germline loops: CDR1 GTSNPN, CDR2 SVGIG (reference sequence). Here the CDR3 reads CAWSASGGAYNEQFF. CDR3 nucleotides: TGTGCCTGGAGTGCCAGCGGGGGGGCCTACAATGAGCAGTTCTTC.

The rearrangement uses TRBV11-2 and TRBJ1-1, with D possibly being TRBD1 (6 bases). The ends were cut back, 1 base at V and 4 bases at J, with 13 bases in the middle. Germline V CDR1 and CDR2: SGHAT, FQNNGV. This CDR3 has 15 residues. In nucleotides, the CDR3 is TGTGCCAGCAGCTTAGTGTTGGGGGCGCCCACTGAAGCTTTCTTT. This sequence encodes CASSLVLGAPTEAFF.

CDR3 nucleotides: TGTGCCAGCACCCCCCTCCGGGGCACTGAAGCTTTCTTT. Translated, it gives CASTPLRGTEAFF. V and J are TRBV11-2 and TRBJ1-1; D is ambiguous. Germline CDR1 SGHAT, CDR2 FQNNGV. This CDR3 contains 13 residues. Deletions cut 7 bases from V and 4 bases from J, with 13 bases between.